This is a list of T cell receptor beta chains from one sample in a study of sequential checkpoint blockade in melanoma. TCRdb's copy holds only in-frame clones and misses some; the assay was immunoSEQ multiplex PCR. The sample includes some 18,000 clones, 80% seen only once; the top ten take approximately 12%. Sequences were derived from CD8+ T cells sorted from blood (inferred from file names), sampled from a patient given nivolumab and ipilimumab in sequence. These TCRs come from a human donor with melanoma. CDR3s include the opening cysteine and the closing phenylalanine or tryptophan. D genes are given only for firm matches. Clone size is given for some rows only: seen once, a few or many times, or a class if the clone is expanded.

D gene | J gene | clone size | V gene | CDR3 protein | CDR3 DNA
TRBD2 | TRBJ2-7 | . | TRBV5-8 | CASSRSGLAGPREQYF | TGTGCCAGCAGCAGGAGTGGGCTAGCGGGTCCTCGGGAGCAGTACTTC
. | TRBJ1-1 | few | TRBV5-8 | CASSLRGAMNTEAFF | TGTGCCAGCAGCTTGCGCGGAGCGATGAACACTGAAGCTTTCTTT
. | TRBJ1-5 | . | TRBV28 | CVSSFIAAYDSNQPQHF | TGTGTCAGCAGTTTTATCGCGGCATACGATAGCAATCAGCCCCAGCATTTT
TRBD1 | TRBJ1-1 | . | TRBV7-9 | CASSRQGQGEAFF | TGTGCCAGCAGTCGACAGGGGCAAGGTGAAGCTTTCTTT
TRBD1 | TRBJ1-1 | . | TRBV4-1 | CASSKDRGLNTEAFF | TGCGCCAGCAGCAAGGACAGGGGGCTGAACACTGAAGCTTTCTTT
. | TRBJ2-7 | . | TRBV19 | CASSIGLADYYEQYF | TGTGCCAGTAGTATAGGGTTAGCGGATTACTACGAGCAGTACTTC
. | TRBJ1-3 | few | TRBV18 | CASSPPEGAGNTIYF | TGTGCCAGCTCACCACCGGAGGGAGCGGGAAACACCATATATTTT
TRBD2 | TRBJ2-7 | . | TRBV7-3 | CASSQAGGPYEQYF | TGTGCCAGCAGCCAAGCGGGGGGGCCCTACGAGCAGTACTTC
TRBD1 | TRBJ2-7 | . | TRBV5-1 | CASSPGGSSYEQYF | TGCGCCAGCAGTCCAGGGGGTTCCTCCTACGAGCAGTACTTC
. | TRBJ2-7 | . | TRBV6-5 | CATMDRNSYEQYF | TGTGCCACGATGGACAGAAACTCCTACGAGCAGTACTTC
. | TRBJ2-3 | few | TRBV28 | CASSVGTDTQYF | TGTGCCAGCAGTGTAGGCACAGATACGCAGTATTTT
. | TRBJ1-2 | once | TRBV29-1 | CSAGGDGYTF | TGCAGCGCAGGCGGGGATGGCTACACCTTC
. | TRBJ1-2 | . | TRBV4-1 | CASSQVATNVNYGYTF | TGCGCCAGCAGCCAAGTCGCGACAAACGTTAACTATGGCTACACCTTC
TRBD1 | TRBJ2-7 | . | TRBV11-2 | CASSLEAGGHYEQYF | TGTGCCAGCAGCTTAGAGGCAGGGGGACACTACGAGCAGTACTTC
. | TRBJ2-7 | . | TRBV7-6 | CASSLGGSEQYF | TGTGCCAGCAGCTTAGGAGGCTCCGAGCAGTACTTC
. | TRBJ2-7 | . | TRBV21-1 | CARGPSYEQYF | TGTGCCAGGGGCCCCTCGTACGAGCAGTACTTC
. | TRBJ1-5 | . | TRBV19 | CASRRGEGQPQHF | TGTGCCAGTAGAAGGGGGGAGGGGCAGCCCCAGCATTTT
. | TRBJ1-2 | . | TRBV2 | CASSVALNYGYTF | TGTGCCAGCAGTGTAGCCCTTAACTATGGCTACACCTTC
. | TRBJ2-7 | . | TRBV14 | CASSWGREQYF | TGTGCCAGCAGCTGGGGCAGGGAGCAGTACTTC
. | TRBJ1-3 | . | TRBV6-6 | CASSYSPHGGGNTIYF | TGTGCCAGCAGTTACTCACCCCACGGAGGGGGAAACACCATATATTTT
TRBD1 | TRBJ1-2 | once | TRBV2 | CASKALGGGSGGYTF | TGTGCCAGCAAGGCCCTTGGAGGGGGCAGTGGTGGCTACACCTTC
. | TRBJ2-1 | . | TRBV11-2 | CASSLAGNRNEQFF | TGTGCCAGCAGCTTAGCCGGTAACAGGAATGAGCAGTTCTTC
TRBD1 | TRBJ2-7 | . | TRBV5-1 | CASSLGQGSSNEQYF | TGCGCCAGCAGCTTGGGACAGGGGAGCAGTAACGAGCAGTACTTC
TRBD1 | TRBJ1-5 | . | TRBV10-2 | CASSDTTGVGNQPQHF | TGCGCCAGCAGTGATACGACAGGGGTAGGGAATCAGCCCCAGCATTTT
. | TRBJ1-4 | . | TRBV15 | CATSRDAGFANEKLFF | TGTGCCACCAGCAGAGATGCGGGGTTCGCTAATGAAAAACTGTTTTTT
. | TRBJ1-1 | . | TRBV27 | CASSFLGGVANTEAFF | TGTGCCAGCAGTTTCCTTGGAGGGGTTGCGAACACTGAAGCTTTCTTT
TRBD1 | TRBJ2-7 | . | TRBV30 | CAWSRTGNTNEQYF | TGTGCCTGGAGTCGGACAGGGAATACCAACGAGCAGTACTTC
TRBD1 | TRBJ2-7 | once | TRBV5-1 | CASSKTGTGGYEQYF | TGCGCCAGCAGCAAAACCGGGACAGGGGGCTACGAGCAGTACTTC
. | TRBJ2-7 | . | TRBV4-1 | CASSQGASRPPIQQYF | TGCGCCAGCAGCCAAGGGGCTAGCAGACCTCCTATACAGCAGTACTTC
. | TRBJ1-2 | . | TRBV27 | CASSFRGNNGYTF | TGTGCCAGCAGTTTCAGGGGCAATAATGGCTACACCTTC
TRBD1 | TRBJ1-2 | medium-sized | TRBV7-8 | CASSQRTGGFYGYTF | TGTGCCAGCAGCCAGCGGACAGGGGGGTTCTATGGCTACACCTTC
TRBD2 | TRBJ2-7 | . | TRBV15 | CATSSGASGSTYEQYF | TGTGCCACCAGCAGCGGGGCTAGCGGGAGCACCTACGAGCAGTACTTC
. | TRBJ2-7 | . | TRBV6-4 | CASSEFPAGLGLKKQYF | TGTGCCAGCAGTGAGTTCCCGGCAGGGCTAGGTTTAAAGAAGCAGTACTTC
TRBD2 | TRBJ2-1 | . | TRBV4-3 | CASSQRGGLYNEQFF | TGCGCCAGCAGCCAGCGGGGGGGCCTATACAATGAGCAGTTCTTC
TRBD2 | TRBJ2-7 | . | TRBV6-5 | CASSLAGGGFYEQYF | TGTGCCAGCAGCCTAGCGGGAGGGGGTTTCTACGAGCAGTACTTC
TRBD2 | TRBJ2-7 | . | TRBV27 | CASSLGLDNEQYF | TGTGCCAGCAGTTTGGGACTAGATAACGAGCAGTACTTC
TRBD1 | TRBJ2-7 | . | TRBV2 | CASRDRGLLSSYEQYF | TGTGCCAGCCGGGACAGGGGGCTATTAAGCTCCTACGAGCAGTACTTC
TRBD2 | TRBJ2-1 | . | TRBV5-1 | CASSPRGAGEQGEQFF | TGCGCCAGCAGCCCCAGGGGAGCGGGAGAGCAGGGGGAGCAGTTCTTC
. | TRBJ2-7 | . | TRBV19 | CASSMFDTYEQYF | TGTGCCAGTAGTATGTTCGACACTTACGAGCAGTACTTC
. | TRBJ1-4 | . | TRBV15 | CATSILGDVAEKLFF | TGTGCCACCAGCATCTTAGGGGATGTCGCAGAAAAACTGTTTTTT
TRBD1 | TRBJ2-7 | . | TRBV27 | CASSLERPGQGYEQYF | TGTGCCAGCAGTTTAGAGAGACCGGGACAGGGCTACGAGCAGTACTTC
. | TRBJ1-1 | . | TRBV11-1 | CASSSTGRTEAFF | TGTGCCAGCAGCTCTACAGGGCGGACTGAAGCTTTCTTT
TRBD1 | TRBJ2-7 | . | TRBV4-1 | CASSQQTGVAYEQYF | TGCGCCAGCAGCCAGCAGACAGGGGTGGCCTACGAGCAGTACTTC
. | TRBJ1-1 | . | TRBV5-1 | CASSSGHSNTEAFF | TGCGCCAGCAGCTCGGGACATTCAAACACTGAAGCTTTCTTT
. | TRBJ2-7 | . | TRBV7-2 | CASSLGASSYEQYF | TGTGCCAGCAGCTTAGGAGCGAGCTCCTACGAGCAGTACTTC